The 21 T cell receptor beta chains listed next were all sequenced from one sample in a study of cytomegalovirus exposure and HLA in healthy donors. Here immunoSEQ multiplex PCR was the method, and the copy in TCRdb shows in-frame clones only, minus some. The sample records roughly 75,000 clones, approximately 95% being singletons. Sequencing used PBMCs. Receptors were obtained from a woman younger than 35 in good health and CMV-seronegative.

The V call is TRBV27, the J call TRBJ2-1; no clear D gene. The germline CDR1 and CDR2 sequences are MNHEY and SMNVEV (reference sequence). Trimming took off 2 bases at V and 8 bases at J, with 10 bases between the two ends. CDR3 length: 13 amino acids. The DNA for the CDR3 is TGTGCCAGCAGTTTAATTAGCAGCGATGAGCAGTTCTTC. This encodes CASSLISSDEQFF.

The CDR3: CASSPLMTRDGRNEQFF. DNA for the CDR3: TGTGCCAGCAGCCCACTAATGACTAGGGACGGACGGAATGAGCAGTTCTTC. The V gene is TRBV5-6, the J gene TRBJ2-1; the D gene is possibly TRBD2 (6 bases). Looked up from germline, CDR1 is SGHDT and CDR2 is YYEEEE. The CDR3 runs 17 residues. Trimming stripped 4 bases from V and 7 bases from J, with 24 bases between. Full variable domain (outside the CDR3, taken from reference TRBV5-6 and TRBJ2-1): DAGVTQSPTHLIKTRGQQVTLRCSPKSGHDTVSWYQQALGQGPQFIFQYYEEEERQRGNFPDRFSGHQFPNYSSELNVNALLLGDSALYLCASSPLMTRDGRNEQFFGPGTRLTVL.

The gene calls are TRBV27 and TRBJ2-2; 9 bases agree with TRBD1. CDR1 and CDR2 (germline): MNHEY, SMNVEV (reference sequence). The ends lost 7 bases at V and 5 bases at J; junction bases unmatched: 11. CDR3 length: 16 amino acids. DNA of the CDR3: TGTGCCAGCACATTCAACAGGGGGCTGTGGACCGGGGAGCTGTTTTTT. The encoded protein is CASTFNRGLWTGELFF.

This chain uses TRBV2 with TRBJ2-7; D uncertain. Per germline, CDR1 SNHLY and CDR2 FYNNEI. This CDR3 is 11 amino acids long. Trimming took off 6 bases at V and 3 bases at J, with 6 bases between the two ends. This chain's CDR3 is CASRRSYEQYF. The DNA of the CDR3 is TGTGCCAGCAGACGGAGCTACGAGCAGTACTTC.

DNA for the CDR3: TGCAGCGTTGATTGGCAGGCCACGGTAGGCTACACCTTC. Amino acid sequence: CSVDWQATVGYTF. This chain connects TRBV29-1 to TRBJ1-2; unclear D gene. The length of the CDR3 is 13 residues. Germline assignment: CDR1 SQVTM and CDR2 ANQGSEA. Trimming took 3 bases from V and 8 from J, leaving 16 bases between them.

V and J are TRBV6-5 and TRBJ2-1; TRBD2 matches at 11 bases. Germline assignment: CDR1 MNHEY and CDR2 SVGAGI. J lost 5 bases, V lost 4 bases, and 7 bases had no gene match. CDR3 length: 16 residues. As DNA, the CDR3 is TGTGCCAGCAGTTCCCAGACTAGCGGGGTGAACAATGAGCAGTTCTTC. Amino acid sequence: CASSSQTSGVNNEQFF.

This clone was detected a few times. This chain uses TRBV6-1 with TRBJ1-2; D may be TRBD1 (6 bases). The CDR3 covers 12 residues. V was cut by 11 bases and J by 2 bases, with 12 bases left in between. Looked up from germline, CDR1 is MNHNS and CDR2 is SASEGT. This chain's CDR3 is CAVGGRNYGYTF. CDR3 bases: TGTGCCGTTGGGGGCCGAAACTATGGCTACACCTTC.

The chain has TRBV4-1 and TRBJ2-3; 9 bases match TRBD1. Germline V gene lookup returns CDR1 MGHRA and CDR2 YSYEKL. V lost 0 bases to trimming and J lost 5 bases; unmatched junction nucleotides: 6. CDR3 length equals 16 residues. The CDR3 region is CASSQDTGGALDTQYF. The CDR3, as DNA: TGCGCCAGCAGCCAAGACACAGGGGGCGCATTAGATACGCAGTATTTT.

This sequence joins TRBV9 and TRBJ2-5; possible D gene TRBD1, 6 bases. CDR1 and CDR2 from the germline V gene are SGDLS and YYNGEE. The CDR3 is 15 residues long. V lost 3 bases to trimming and J lost 1 base, with 13 bases between them. CDR3 coding DNA: TGTGCCAGCAGCGCAACAGGACAGTTCCAAGAGACCCAGTACTTC. Its protein is CASSATGQFQETQYF.

The chain links TRBV30 to TRBJ1-1, with TRBD1 matching over 8 bases. J lost 0 bases, V lost 5 bases, and 2 bases had no gene match. Germline assignment: CDR1 GTSNPN and CDR2 SVGIG (reference sequence). This CDR3 contains 13 residues. This chain's CDR3 is CAWGGQVNTEAFF. The CDR3 DNA sequence: TGTGCCTGGGGGGGACAGGTGAACACTGAAGCTTTCTTT.

This chain uses TRBV10-1 with TRBJ1-3; D remains ambiguous. Looked up from germline, CDR1 is WNHNN and CDR2 is SYGVQD (reference sequence). Deletions cut 4 bases from V and 4 bases from J, with 17 bases between. The CDR3 covers 16 residues. As DNA, the CDR3 is TGCGCCAGCAGTGCGGCGCCAAAGGCAGGCGGAAACACCATATATTTT. Protein sequence: CASSAAPKAGGNTIYF.

This chain connects TRBV5-1 to TRBJ2-5; TRBD1 aligns across 7 bases. Germline lookup yields CDR1 SGHRS and CDR2 YFSETQ. After removal of 4 bases from V and 3 bases from J, the junction contained 6 bases not matched to a gene. CDR3 size: 14 residues. Here the CDR3 DNA reads TGCGCCAGCAGCATCGGGACAGCGGAAGAGACCCAGTACTTC. It is translated as CASSIGTAEETQYF. Drawing the rest from reference TRBV5-1 and TRBJ2-5, the complete variable domain is KAGVTQTPRYLIKTRGQQVTLSCSPISGHRSVSWYQQTPGQGLQFLFEYFSETQRNKGNFPGRFSGRQFSNSRSEMNVSTLELGDSALYLCASSIGTAEETQYFGPGTRLLVL.

V is TRBV4-1 and J is TRBJ2-7; TRBD1 might be the D (5 bases). V shed 4 bases and J shed 3 bases, with 16 bases lying between them. The length of the CDR3 is 15 residues. Germline assignment: CDR1 MGHRA and CDR2 YSYEKL. CDR3 nucleotides: TGCGCCAGCAGCCCCCAAGGGGCACAATACTACGAGCAGTACTTC. Protein product: CASSPQGAQYYEQYF.

This rearrangement joins TRBV5-6 to TRBJ2-7; the D gene is possibly TRBD2 (6 bases). Germline-derived CDR1 and CDR2 are SGHDT and YYEEEE. V lost 4 bases to trimming and J lost 7 bases, with 15 bases between them. This CDR3 spans 13 amino acids. CDR3 protein: CASSLGLLMEQYF. CDR3 nucleotide sequence: TGTGCCAGCAGCCTGGGACTCCTCATGGAGCAGTACTTC.

The chain recombines TRBV29-1 with TRBJ1-2; 9 nucleotides match TRBD1. V lost 6 bases to trimming and J lost 6 bases; unmatched junction nucleotides: 2. This CDR3 region has 11 residues. Germline V gene data show CDR1 as SQVTM and CDR2 as ANQGSEA. CDR3 sequence: CSVRTGDGYTF. The CDR3 bases are TGCAGCGTCCGGACAGGGGATGGCTACACCTTC.

V and J are TRBV2 and TRBJ1-1; D remains unclear. Germline V gene data show CDR1 as SNHLY and CDR2 as FYNNEI. The CDR3 sequence is 15 residues long. Trimming removed 0 bases at V and 1 base at J, with 9 bases between. In nucleotides, the CDR3 is TGTGCCAGCAGTGAAGCGCTTCGGGGGAACACTGAAGCTTTCTTT. Encoded protein: CASSEALRGNTEAFF.

This sequence joins TRBV6-1 and TRBJ2-3, with TRBD1 identical over 8 bases. Germline trimming cut 4 bases from V and 0 bases from J; bases unmatched to any gene: 6. Per germline, CDR1 MNHNS and CDR2 SASEGT. The CDR3 totals 16 residues. CDR3 DNA sequence: TGTGCCAGCAGTGGACAGGGGTACCCTAGCACAGATACGCAGTATTTT. Protein: CASSGQGYPSTDTQYF.

V usage is TRBV28 and J usage is TRBJ1-5; tentative D call: TRBD1 (5 bases). Germline V lookup: CDR1 MDHEN, CDR2 SYDVKM. The V end was cut by 11 bases, the J end by 0 bases, with 20 bases between. This CDR3 region has 16 residues. The CDR3 here is CAASTGGRYSNQPQHF. In DNA form, the CDR3 reads TGTGCCGCCTCGACGGGGGGACGCTATAGCAATCAGCCCCAGCATTTT.

V is TRBV5-1 and J is TRBJ2-3; no definite D call. The CDR3 has 11 amino acids. Germline loops: CDR1 SGHRS, CDR2 YFSETQ. Deletions cut 7 bases from V and 0 bases from J, with 3 bases between. The CDR3 region has the DNA TGCGCCAGCCATAGCACAGATACGCAGTATTTT. Protein sequence: CASHSTDTQYF.

V and J are TRBV5-6 and TRBJ2-3; the match to TRBD2 covers 8 bases. CDR1 SGHDT and CDR2 YYEEEE come from the germline V gene. CDR3 length: 17 amino acids. Unmatched junction bases numbered 9, after V lost 1 base and J lost 2 bases. The CDR3 coding sequence is TGTGCCAGCAGCTTGCGGCCAGCGGGGGTGTTCACAGATACGCAGTATTTT. This sequence encodes CASSLRPAGVFTDTQYF.

The CDR3 coding sequence is TGTGCCAGTAGTGGAAGACAGGGGCGAGAGGAAAAACTGTTTTTT. Its translation: CASSGRQGREEKLFF. The chain has TRBV19 and TRBJ1-4, with 8 bases matching TRBD1. This CDR3 has 15 residues. The V segment lost 5 bases and the J segment 8 bases; nucleotides outside the gene matches: 10. Germline CDR1 reads LNHDA; CDR2 reads SQIVND (reference sequence).